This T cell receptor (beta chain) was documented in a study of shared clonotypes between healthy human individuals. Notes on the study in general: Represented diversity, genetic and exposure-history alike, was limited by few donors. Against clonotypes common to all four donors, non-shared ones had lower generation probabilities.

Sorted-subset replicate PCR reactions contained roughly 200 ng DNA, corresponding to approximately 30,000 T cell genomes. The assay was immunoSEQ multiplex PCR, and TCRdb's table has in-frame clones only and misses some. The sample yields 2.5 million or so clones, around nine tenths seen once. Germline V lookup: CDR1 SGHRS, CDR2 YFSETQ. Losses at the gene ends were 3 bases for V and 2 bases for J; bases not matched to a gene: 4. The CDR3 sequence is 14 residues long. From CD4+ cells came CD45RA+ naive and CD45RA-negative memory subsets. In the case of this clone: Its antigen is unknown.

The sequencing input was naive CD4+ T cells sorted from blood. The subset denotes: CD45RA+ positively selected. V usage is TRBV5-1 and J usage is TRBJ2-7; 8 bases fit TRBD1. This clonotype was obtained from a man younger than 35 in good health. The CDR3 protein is CASSSQGAPYEQYF. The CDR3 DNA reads TGCGCCAGCAGCTCCCAGGGGGCCCCCTACGAGCAGTACTTC.